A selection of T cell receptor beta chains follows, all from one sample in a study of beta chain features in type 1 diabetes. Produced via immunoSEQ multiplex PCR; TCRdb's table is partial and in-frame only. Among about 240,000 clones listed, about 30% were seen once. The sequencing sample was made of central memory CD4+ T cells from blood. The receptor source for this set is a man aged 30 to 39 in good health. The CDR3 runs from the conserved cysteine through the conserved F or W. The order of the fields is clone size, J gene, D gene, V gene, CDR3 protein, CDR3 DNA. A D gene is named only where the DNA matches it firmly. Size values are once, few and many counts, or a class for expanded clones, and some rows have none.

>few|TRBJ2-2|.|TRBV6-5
CASTRIAANTGELFF
TGTGCCAGCACCAGGATAGCGGCGAACACCGGGGAGCTGTTTTTT
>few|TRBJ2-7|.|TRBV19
CASSSRSLTYEQYF
TGTGCCAGTAGTTCCCGGTCCTTAACCTACGAGCAGTACTTC
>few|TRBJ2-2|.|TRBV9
CASSSNRVTGELFF
TGTGCCAGCAGCTCTAACAGGGTAACCGGGGAGCTGTTTTTT
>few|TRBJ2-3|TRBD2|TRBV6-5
CASSFSGGTDTQYF
TGTGCCAGTTCCTTCAGCGGGGGTACAGATACGCAGTATTTT
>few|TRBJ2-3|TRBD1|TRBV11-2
CASSHDRVTDTQYF
TGTGCCAGCAGCCACGACAGGGTCACAGATACGCAGTATTTT
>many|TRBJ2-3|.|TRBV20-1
CSARGGDTQYF
TGCAGTGCTAGAGGGGGAGATACGCAGTATTTT
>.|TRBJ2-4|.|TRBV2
CASSDLAVTNIQYF
TGTGCCAGCAGCGACTTAGCGGTCACCAACATTCAGTACTTC
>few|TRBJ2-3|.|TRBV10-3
CAVRDREASTDTQYF
TGTGCCGTTCGAGACAGGGAGGCTAGCACAGATACGCAGTATTTT
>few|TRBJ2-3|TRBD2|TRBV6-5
CASSWRTSGIPDTQYF
TGTGCCAGCAGTTGGCGGACTAGCGGGATCCCAGATACGCAGTATTTT
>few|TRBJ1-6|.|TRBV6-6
CASRDTSNSPLHF
TGTGCCAGCAGGGATACGTCTAATTCACCCCTCCACTTT
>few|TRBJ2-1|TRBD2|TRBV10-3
CAMRGDGGRANEQFF
TGTGCCATGAGGGGGGACGGCGGGAGGGCCAATGAGCAGTTCTTC
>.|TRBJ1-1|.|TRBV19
CASIPRDNRKAFF
TGTGCCAGTATTCCCCGGGACAACAGGAAAGCTTTCTTT
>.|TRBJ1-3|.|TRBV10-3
CAIRGTGGNTIYF
TGTGCCATCAGGGGAACAGGGGGAAACACCATATATTTT
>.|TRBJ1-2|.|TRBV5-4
CAGLRDWGYGYTF
TGTGCCGGATTACGGGATTGGGGCTATGGCTACACCTTC
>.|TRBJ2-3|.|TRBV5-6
CASSVSATDTQYF
TGTGCCAGCAGCGTTAGCGCAACAGATACGCAGTATTTT
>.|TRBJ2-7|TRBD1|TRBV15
CATSSDRDRGQEDEQYF
TGTGCCACCAGCAGTGACCGGGACAGGGGGCAGGAGGACGAGCAGTACTTC
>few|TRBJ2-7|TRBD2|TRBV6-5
CASSYSAGVGHEQYF
TGTGCCAGCAGTTACTCGGCGGGGGTAGGCCACGAGCAGTACTTC
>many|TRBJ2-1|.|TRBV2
CASSDGYREFF
TGTGCCAGCAGTGACGGCTATAGGGAGTTCTTC
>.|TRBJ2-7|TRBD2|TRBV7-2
CASSWGLAGDEQYF
TGTGCCAGCAGCTGGGGACTAGCGGGGGACGAGCAGTACTTC
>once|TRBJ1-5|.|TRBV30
CAWSVARVNQPQHF
TGTGCCTGGAGTGTTGCCAGGGTAAATCAGCCCCAGCATTTT
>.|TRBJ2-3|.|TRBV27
CASRSWTKTQYF
TGTGCCAGCAGAAGTTGGACAAAAACGCAGTATTTT
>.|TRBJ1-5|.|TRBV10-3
CAIRGDSSNQPQHF
TGTGCCATCAGGGGTGACAGTTCCAATCAGCCCCAGCATTTT
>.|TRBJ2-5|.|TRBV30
CAWSVRVWARGPGRETQYF
TGTGCCTGGAGTGTACGGGTTTGGGCTAGGGGTCCGGGGAGGGAGACCCAGTACTTC
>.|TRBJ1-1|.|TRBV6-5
CASSSPPNTEAFF
TGTGCCAGCAGCAGCCCCCCGAACACTGAAGCTTTCTTT
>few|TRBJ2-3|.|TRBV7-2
CASSPPGLGGPDTQYF
TGTGCCAGCAGTCCACCGGGACTAGGGGGCCCAGATACGCAGTATTTT
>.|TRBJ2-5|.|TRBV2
CAALDLRRETQYF
TGTGCCGCGCTGGACTTGAGGCGGGAGACCCAGTACTTC
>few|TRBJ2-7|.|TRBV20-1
CSGGSYEQYF
TGCAGTGGGGGGTCGTACGAGCAGTACTTC
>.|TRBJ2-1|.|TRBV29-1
CSWSRNNEQFF
TGCAGCTGGAGCCGGAACAATGAGCAGTTCTTC
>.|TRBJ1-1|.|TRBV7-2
CASSLLALNTEAFF
TGTGCCAGCAGCCTCCTGGCCCTGAACACTGAAGCTTTCTTT
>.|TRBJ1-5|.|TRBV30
CAWSTEAGPQHF
TGTGCCTGGAGTACGGAGGCCGGGCCCCAGCATTTT
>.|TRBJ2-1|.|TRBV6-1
CASSPRLYEQFF
TGTGCCAGCAGTCCCCGCTTATATGAGCAGTTCTTC
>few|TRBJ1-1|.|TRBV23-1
CASSRKNTEAFF
TGCGCCAGCAGTCGAAAGAACACTGAAGCTTTCTTT
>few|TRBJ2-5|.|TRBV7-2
CASRAAETQYF
TGTGCCAGCAGGGCCGCGGAGACCCAGTACTTC
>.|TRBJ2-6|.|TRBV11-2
CASSLPGLLQSGANVLTF
TGTGCCAGCAGCTTGCCGGGACTCCTGCAGTCTGGGGCCAACGTCCTGACTTTC
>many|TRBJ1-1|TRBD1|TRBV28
CASTLTGAEKVAFF
TGTGCCAGCACCCTGACAGGGGCCGAAAAGGTAGCTTTCTTT
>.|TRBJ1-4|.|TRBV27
CASRWTGRNEKLFF
TGTGCCAGCAGATGGACGGGACGGAATGAAAAACTGTTTTTT
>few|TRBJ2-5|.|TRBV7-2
CASSLVSGAQETQYF
TGTGCCAGCAGCTTGGTGTCGGGGGCCCAAGAGACCCAGTACTTC
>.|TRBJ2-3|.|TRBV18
CASSPKGNTQYF
TGTGCCAGCTCACCTAAAGGTAATACGCAGTATTTT
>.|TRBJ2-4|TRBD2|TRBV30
CAWSPMTSVNIQYF
TGTGCCTGGAGTCCCATGACTAGCGTGAACATTCAGTACTTC
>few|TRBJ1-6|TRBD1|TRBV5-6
CASSLVDRENSPLHF
TGTGCCAGCAGCTTGGTGGACAGGGAAAATTCACCCCTCCACTTT
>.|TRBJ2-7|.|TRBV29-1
CSVDRGRGSEQYF
TGCAGCGTTGATCGGGGGCGCGGCTCCGAGCAGTACTTC
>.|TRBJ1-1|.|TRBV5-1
CASSLVGEPYTEAFF
TGCGCCAGCAGCTTGGTAGGGGAGCCATACACTGAAGCTTTCTTT
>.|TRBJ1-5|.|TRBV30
CAWSSGSNQPQHF
TGTGCCTGGAGTTCGGGTAGCAATCAGCCCCAGCATTTT
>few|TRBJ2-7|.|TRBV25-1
CASRTDYSYEQYF
TGTGCCAGCCGCACGGACTACTCCTACGAGCAGTACTTC
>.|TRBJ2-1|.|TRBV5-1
CASSLGDPYNEQFF
TGCGCCAGCAGCTTGGGGGACCCTTACAATGAGCAGTTCTTC
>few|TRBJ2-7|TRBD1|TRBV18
CASSRGQGAREQYF
TGTGCCAGCTCACGGGGACAGGGGGCGAGGGAGCAGTACTTC
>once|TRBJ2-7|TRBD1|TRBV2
CASSGFGTGAYEQYF
TGTGCCAGCAGTGGGTTCGGGACAGGGGCCTACGAGCAGTACTTC
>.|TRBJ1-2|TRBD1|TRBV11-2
CASSPGGTAYGYTF
TGTGCCAGCAGCCCTGGCGGGACAGCCTATGGCTACACCTTC